The present T cell receptor (beta chain) was sequenced within a study of early T cells in non-severe SARS-CoV-2 infection. Study-level information: Sequenced bulk RNA came from whole blood that was unsorted, and chains were unpaired.

Germline loops: CDR1 MNHEY, CDR2 SMNVEV (reference sequence). This CDR3 has 16 residues. Deletions cut 5 bases from V and 1 base from J, with 17 bases between. Attachment of unique molecular identifiers was made to individual cDNA molecules. Each CDR3 protein gets one entry after TCRdb re-called the 5' RACE reads with MiXCR. The sample lists 98,000 or so distinct CDR3 sequences; over 10% were seen once. Whole-study results and caveats: VDJdb-based annotation leaned toward anti-spike CD8 responses and missed private and CD4 specificities.

This clonotype was picked up a small number of times. Its matching antigen is unknown. The sequencing sample was made of whole blood. This TCR derives from an adult who was a healthcare worker with PCR-confirmed SARS-CoV-2 infection or an uninfected control (not recorded which). The rearrangement links TRBV27 to TRBJ2-5; a weak D match, TRBD1 (5 bases). The CDR3 DNA reads as TGTGCCAGCAGTCCTCTAGGGGTGGCGCCCCAAGAGACCCAGTACTTC. Protein product: CASSPLGVAPQETQYF.